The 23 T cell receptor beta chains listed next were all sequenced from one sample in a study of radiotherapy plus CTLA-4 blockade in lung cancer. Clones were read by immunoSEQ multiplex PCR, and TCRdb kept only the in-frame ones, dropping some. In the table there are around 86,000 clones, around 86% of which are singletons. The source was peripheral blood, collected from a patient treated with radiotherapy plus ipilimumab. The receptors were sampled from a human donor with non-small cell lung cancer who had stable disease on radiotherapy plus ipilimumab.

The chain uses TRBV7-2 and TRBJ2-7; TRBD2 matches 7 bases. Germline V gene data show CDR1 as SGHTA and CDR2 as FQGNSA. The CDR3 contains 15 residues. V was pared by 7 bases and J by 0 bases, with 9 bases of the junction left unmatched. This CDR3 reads CASNWGGRSSYEQYF. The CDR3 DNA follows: TGTGCCAGCAACTGGGGGGGTCGCAGCTCCTACGAGCAGTACTTC.

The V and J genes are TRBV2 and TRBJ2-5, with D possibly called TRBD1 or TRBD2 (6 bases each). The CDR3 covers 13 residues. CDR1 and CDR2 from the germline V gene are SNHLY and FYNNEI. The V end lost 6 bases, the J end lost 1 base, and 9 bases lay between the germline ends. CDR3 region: CASRGGLQETQYF. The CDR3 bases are TGTGCCAGCAGAGGGGGGCTCCAAGAGACCCAGTACTTC.

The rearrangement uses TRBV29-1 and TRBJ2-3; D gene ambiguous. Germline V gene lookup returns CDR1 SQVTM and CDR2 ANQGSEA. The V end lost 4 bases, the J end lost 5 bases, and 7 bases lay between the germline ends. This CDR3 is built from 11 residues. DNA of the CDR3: TGCAGCGTTGCAGGCAGAGATACGCAGTATTTT. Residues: CSVAGRDTQYF.

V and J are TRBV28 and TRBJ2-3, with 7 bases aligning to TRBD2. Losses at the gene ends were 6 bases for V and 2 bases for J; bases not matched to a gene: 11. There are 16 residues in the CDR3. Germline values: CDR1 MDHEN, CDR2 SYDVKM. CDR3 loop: CASSSPRRESTDTQYF. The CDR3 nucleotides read TGTGCCAGCAGCTCCCCCCGGCGGGAGTCCACAGATACGCAGTATTTT.

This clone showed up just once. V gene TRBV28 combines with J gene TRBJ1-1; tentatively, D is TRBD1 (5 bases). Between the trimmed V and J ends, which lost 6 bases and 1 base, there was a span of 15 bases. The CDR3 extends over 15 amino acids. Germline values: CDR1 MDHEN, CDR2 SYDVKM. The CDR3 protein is CASRLSGLKNTEAFF. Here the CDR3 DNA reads TGTGCCAGCAGGCTTTCAGGGCTTAAGAACACTGAAGCTTTCTTT.

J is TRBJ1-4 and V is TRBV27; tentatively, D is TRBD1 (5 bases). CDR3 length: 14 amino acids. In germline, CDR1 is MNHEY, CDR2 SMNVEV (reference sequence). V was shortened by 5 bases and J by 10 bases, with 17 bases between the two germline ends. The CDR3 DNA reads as TGTGCCAGCAGTCCCGGGACGTCCGAAGCAAAACTGTTTTTT. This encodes CASSPGTSEAKLFF. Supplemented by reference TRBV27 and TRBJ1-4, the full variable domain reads EAQVTQNPRYLITVTGKKLTVTCSQNMNHEYMSWYRQDPGLGLRQIYYSMNVEVTDKGDVPEGYKVSRKEKRNFPLILESPSPNQTSLYFCASSPGTSEAKLFFGSGTQLSVL.

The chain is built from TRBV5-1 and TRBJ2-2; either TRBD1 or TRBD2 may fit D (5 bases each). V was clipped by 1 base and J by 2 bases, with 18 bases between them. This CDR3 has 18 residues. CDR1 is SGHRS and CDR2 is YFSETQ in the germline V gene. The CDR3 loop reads CASSLQSPGSLNTGELFF. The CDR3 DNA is TGCGCCAGCAGCTTGCAATCTCCAGGGAGTTTAAACACCGGGGAGCTGTTTTTT. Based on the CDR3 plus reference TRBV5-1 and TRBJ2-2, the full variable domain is KAGVTQTPRYLIKTRGQQVTLSCSPISGHRSVSWYQQTPGQGLQFLFEYFSETQRNKGNFPGRFSGRQFSNSRSEMNVSTLELGDSALYLCASSLQSPGSLNTGELFFGEGSRLTVL.

DNA for the CDR3: TGTGCCAGCAGCCCGGGGACAGGGGCTAATGAAAAACTGTTTTTT. The encoded protein is CASSPGTGANEKLFF. The V and J genes are TRBV7-8 and TRBJ1-4, with 10 bases matching TRBD1. This CDR3 has 15 residues. Trimming took 5 bases from V and 3 from J; bases not matched to a gene: 3. CDR1 is SGHVS and CDR2 is FQNEAQ in the germline V gene.

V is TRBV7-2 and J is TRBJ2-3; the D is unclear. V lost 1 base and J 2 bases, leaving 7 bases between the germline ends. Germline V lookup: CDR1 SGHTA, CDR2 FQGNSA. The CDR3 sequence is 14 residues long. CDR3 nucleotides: TGTGCCAGCAGCTTAGATCTCACCACAGATACGCAGTATTTT. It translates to CASSLDLTTDTQYF.

The CDR3 nucleotides are TGTGCCAGCAGCGTCGGGACTAGCGGGAGGGCGTCGGAGCAGTACTTC. Its translation: CASSVGTSGRASEQYF. This chain uses TRBV9 with TRBJ2-7; TRBD2 aligns across 16 bases. V lost 2 bases, J lost 7 bases, and 6 bases stayed unmatched. Germline lookup yields CDR1 SGDLS and CDR2 YYNGEE. The CDR3 runs to 16 residues.

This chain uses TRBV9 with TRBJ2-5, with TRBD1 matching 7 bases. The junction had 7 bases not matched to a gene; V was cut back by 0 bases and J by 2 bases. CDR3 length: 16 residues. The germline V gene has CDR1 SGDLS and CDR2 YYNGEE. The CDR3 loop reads CASSVGSRGSQETQYF. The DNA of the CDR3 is TGTGCCAGCAGCGTAGGGTCCAGGGGGTCGCAAGAGACCCAGTACTTC. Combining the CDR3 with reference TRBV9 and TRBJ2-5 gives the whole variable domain DSGVTQTPKHLITATGQRVTLRCSPRSGDLSVYWYQQSLDQGLQFLIQYYNGEERAKGNILERFSAQQFPDLHSELNLSSLELGDSALYFCASSVGSRGSQETQYFGPGTRLLVL.

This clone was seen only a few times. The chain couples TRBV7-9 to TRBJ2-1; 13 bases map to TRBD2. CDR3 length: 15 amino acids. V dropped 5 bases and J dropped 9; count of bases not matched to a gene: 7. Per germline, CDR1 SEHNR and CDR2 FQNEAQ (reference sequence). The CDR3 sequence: CASSPPTSGGTEQFF. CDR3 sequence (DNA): TGTGCCAGCAGCCCCCCGACTAGCGGGGGGACTGAGCAGTTCTTC.

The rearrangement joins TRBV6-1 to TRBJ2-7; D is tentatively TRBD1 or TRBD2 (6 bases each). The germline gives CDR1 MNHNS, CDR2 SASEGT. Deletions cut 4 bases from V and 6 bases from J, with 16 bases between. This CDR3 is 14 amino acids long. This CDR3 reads CASSVSGARGEQYF. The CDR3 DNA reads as TGTGCCAGCAGTGTTTCGGGGGCAAGGGGCGAGCAGTACTTC.

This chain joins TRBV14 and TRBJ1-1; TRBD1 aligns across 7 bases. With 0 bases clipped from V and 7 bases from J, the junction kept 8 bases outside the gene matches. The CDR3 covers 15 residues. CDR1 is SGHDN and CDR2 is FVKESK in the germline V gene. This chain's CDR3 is CASSQDPRQGGEAFF. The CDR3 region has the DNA TGTGCCAGCAGCCAAGATCCGAGACAGGGCGGTGAAGCTTTCTTT.

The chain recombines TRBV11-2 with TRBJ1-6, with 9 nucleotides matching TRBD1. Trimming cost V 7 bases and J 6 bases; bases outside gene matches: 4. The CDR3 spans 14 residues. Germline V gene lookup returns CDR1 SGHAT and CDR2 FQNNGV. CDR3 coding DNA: TGTGCCAGCACCTCACAGGGGGCTAATTCACCCCTCCACTTT. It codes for CASTSQGANSPLHF.

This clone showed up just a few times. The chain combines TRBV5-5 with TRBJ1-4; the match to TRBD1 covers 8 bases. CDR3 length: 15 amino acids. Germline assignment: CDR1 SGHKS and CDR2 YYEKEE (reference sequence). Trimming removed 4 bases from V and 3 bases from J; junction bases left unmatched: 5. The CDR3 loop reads CASSPTGDSNEKLFF. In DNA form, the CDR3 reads TGTGCCAGCAGCCCGACAGGGGACTCTAATGAAAAACTGTTTTTT.

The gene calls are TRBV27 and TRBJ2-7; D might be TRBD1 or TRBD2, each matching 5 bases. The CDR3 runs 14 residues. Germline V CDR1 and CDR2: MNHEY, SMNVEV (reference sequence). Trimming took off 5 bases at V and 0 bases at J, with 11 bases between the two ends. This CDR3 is CASSPSGPSYEQYF. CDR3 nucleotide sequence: TGTGCCAGCAGTCCCTCGGGGCCCTCCTACGAGCAGTACTTC.

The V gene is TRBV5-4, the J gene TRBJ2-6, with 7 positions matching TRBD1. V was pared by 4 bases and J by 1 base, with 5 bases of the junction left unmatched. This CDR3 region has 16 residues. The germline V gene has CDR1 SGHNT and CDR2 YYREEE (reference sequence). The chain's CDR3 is CASSKPQGSGANVLTF. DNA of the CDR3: TGTGCCAGCAGCAAACCACAGGGGTCTGGGGCCAACGTCCTGACTTTC.

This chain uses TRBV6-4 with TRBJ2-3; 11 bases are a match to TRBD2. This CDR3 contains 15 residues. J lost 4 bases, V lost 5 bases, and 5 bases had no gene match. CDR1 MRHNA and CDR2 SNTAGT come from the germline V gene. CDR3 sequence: CASSPLAGGPDTQYF. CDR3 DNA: TGTGCCAGCAGTCCCCTAGCGGGGGGCCCAGATACGCAGTATTTT.

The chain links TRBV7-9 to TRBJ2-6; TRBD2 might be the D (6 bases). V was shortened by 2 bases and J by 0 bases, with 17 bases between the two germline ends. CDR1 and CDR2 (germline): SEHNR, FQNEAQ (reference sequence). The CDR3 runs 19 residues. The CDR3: CASSLIVGAAGSGANVLTF. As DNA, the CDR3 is TGTGCCAGCAGCTTAATAGTAGGGGCAGCGGGCTCTGGGGCCAACGTCCTGACTTTC.

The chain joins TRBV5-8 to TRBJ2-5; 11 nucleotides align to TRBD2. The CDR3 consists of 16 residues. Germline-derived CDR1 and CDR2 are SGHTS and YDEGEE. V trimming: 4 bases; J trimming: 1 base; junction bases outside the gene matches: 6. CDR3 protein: CASSPGLAALQETQYF. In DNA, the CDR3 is TGTGCCAGCAGCCCGGGACTAGCGGCCCTCCAAGAGACCCAGTACTTC.

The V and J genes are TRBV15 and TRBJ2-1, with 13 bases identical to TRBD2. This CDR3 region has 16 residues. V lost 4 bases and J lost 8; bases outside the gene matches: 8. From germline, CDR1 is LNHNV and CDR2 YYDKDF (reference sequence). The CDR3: CATSTRTSGRSDEQFF. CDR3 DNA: TGTGCCACCAGCACCCGGACTAGCGGGAGAAGCGATGAGCAGTTCTTC.

In DNA form, the CDR3 reads TGTGCCTGGCGCGGGGCCAGACAGGGGCCGGGGGAGCAGTACTTC. It codes for CAWRGARQGPGEQYF. The chain combines TRBV30 with TRBJ2-7; 8 positions agree with TRBD1. The CDR3 has 15 amino acids. CDR1 is GTSNPN, CDR2 SVGIG, per germline (reference sequence). J was trimmed by 7 bases and V by 5 bases; bases with no gene match: 16.